Sequencing of this TCR beta chain was carried out in a study of T cells in Graves' hyperthyroidism and ophthalmopathy. Regarding the study as a whole: Ophthalmopathy was model-predicted a median about 6.7 months pre-onset. Stable hyperthyroidism was told apart from ophthalmopathy by a model built on 13 V-J features.

Hyperthyroidism patients were newly diagnosed, had disease duration under 2 months, and were aged 18 to 65 years. Only a few counts were recorded for this clonotype. What it binds is not known. From germline, CDR1 is SGHRS and CDR2 YFSETQ. Trimming removed 0 bases from V and 2 bases from J; junction bases left unmatched: 6. The CDR3 totals 16 residues. RNA transcripts gave rise to amplified TCR beta CDR3 regions. HTBI primers were employed in a first-round RT-PCR of the TCR CDR3. TCRdb independently ran MiXCR on the multiplex PCR reads; one entry per CDR3 protein. Of 300,000 to 500,000 distinct CDR3 sequences listed, about 15% are singletons.

The sample comprised blood. The sequence came from a woman aged 30 to 39 with Graves' hyperthyroidism. V is TRBV5-1 and J is TRBJ2-3, with 7 bases aligning to TRBD2. In DNA form, the CDR3 reads TGCGCCAGCAGCTTGGAACCTAGCGGCAACACAGATACGCAGTATTTT. Translating gives CASSLEPSGNTDTQYF.